This T cell receptor (beta chain) was profiled in a study of CD8+ T cells in alopecia areata. Points on this clone: Its specificity is not known.

Overall study results and limits: Many expanded lesional clones stayed in scalp and blood while on tofacitinib.

TCR sequencing used cDNA made by reverse transcription of extracted RNA. Method: immunoSEQ multiplex PCR; TCRdb's copy keeps in-frame clones and lacks some. The table has about 210,000 clones, approximately 57% seen once; the top ten hold roughly 1.5%. This sample's treatment: oral pan-JAK inhibitor, 5-10 mg twice daily. Germline V lookup: CDR1 SNHLY, CDR2 FYNNEI. V dropped 8 bases and J dropped 1 base, with 17 bases sitting between them. This CDR3 has 15 amino acids. The sequence was collected from a human donor with alopecia areata. The sample here was CD4+ T cells sorted from blood, taken at week 4, from a patient treated with tofacitinib. The chain employs TRBV2 and TRBJ1-1; TRBD1 is a possible D gene (5 bases). CDR3 nucleotides: TGTGCCAGCGTCCGGGACGACGGCGGGAACACTGAAGCTTTCTTT. It translates to CASVRDDGGNTEAFF.